These T cell receptor beta chains were read from a single sample in a study of PD-1 blockade in classical Hodgkin lymphoma. Measured with immunoSEQ multiplex PCR; TCRdb has only the in-frame clones, and not every one. The repertoire consists of tens of thousands of clones, with more than 75% occurring once and the leading ten covering 5.4%. Sequencing was performed on peripheral blood mononuclear cells (PBMCs), taken before the second cycle of nivolumab. These receptors originate from a human donor with classical Hodgkin lymphoma. CDR3s leave out the opening cysteine and the closing phenylalanine or tryptophan.

TRBJ2-5 TRBV5-5 ASSFGRAETQY
TRBJ2-5 TRBV28 ASSLGQRGETQY
TRBJ2-5 TRBV5-1 ASSLLAAGETQY
TRBJ1-1 TRBV30 AWSVKNTEAF
TRBJ2-5 TRBV10-3 AISARTSPQETQY
TRBJ2-2 TRBV9 ASSLTSGYTGELF
TRBJ1-6 TRBV23-1 ASSQSRKDRIYSPLH
TRBJ1-2 TRBV9 ASSRTVLYGYT
TRBJ2-7 TRBV6-5 ASRSGTSGSYEQY
TRBJ2-7 TRBV7-6 ASSHDDTYEQY
TRBJ1-3 TRBV6-6 ASRTGQGYTIY
TRBJ1-1 TRBV6-5 ASSYSLGLSTEAF
TRBJ1-3 TRBV5-1 ASSTAPPGDTIY
TRBJ1-2 TRBV12-5 ASGPVRGARVYGYT
TRBJ2-7 TRBV6-6 ASERDMTYEQY
TRBJ2-1 TRBV7-7 ASSLGGGFTEQF
NA TRBV5-4 ASSLTRPGAGEQY
TRBJ2-1 TRBV7-5 ARSPHRSPYNEQF
TRBJ1-2 TRBV5-1 ASSPDNPNYGYT
TRBJ2-1 TRBV5-6 ASSLQRGVYNEQF
TRBJ2-2 TRBV5-1 ASSVGRQGTGELF
TRBJ2-5 TRBV5-1 ASSAGTVETQY
TRBJ2-5 TRBV11-2 ASSLGQNQETQY
TRBJ2-7 TRBV5-1 ASSLQPSSYEQY
TRBJ2-5 TRBV6-6 ASKGWDGENQETQY
TRBJ1-4 TRBV4-1 ASRQVGGQDNEKLF